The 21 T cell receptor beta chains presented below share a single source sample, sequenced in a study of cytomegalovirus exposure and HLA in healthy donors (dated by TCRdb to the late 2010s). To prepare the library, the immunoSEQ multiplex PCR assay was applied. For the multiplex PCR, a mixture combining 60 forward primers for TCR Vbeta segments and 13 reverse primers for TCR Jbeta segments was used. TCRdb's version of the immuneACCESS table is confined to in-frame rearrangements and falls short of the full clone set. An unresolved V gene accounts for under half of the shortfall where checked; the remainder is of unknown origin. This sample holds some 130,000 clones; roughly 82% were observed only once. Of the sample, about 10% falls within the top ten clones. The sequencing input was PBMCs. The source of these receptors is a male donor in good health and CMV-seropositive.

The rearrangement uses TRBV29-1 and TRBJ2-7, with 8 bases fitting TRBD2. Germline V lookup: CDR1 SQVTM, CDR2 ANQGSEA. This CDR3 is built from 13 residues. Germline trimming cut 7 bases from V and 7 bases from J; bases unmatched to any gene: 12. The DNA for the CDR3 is TGCAGCGACCGGCTAGCGGGCATGGGGGAGCAGTACTTC. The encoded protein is CSDRLAGMGEQYF.

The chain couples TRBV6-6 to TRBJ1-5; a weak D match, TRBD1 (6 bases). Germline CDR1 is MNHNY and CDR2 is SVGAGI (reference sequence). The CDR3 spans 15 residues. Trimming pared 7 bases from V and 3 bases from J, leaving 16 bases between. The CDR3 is CASTDRWLDNQPQHF. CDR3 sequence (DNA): TGTGCCAGCACTGACAGGTGGTTGGACAATCAGCCCCAGCATTTT.

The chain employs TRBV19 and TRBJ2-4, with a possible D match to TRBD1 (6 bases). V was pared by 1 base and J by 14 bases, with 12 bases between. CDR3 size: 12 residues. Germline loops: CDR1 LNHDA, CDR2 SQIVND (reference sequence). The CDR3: CASSIGRGLEYF. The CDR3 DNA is TGTGCCAGTAGTATAGGCAGGGGCTTGGAGTACTTC.

The CDR3 coding sequence is TGCAGTGCTAGACCTCAGGTTGAAGCTTTCTTT. Translation: CSARPQVEAFF. The chain combines TRBV20-1 with TRBJ1-1; D unclear. The V gene's germline CDR1 is DFQATT and CDR2 SNEGSKA (reference sequence). V was clipped by 2 bases and J by 7 bases, with 8 bases between them. The length of the CDR3 is 11 residues.

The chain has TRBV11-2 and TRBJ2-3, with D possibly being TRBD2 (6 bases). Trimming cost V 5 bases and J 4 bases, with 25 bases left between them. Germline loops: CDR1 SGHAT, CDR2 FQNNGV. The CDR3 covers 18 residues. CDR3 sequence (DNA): TGTGCCAGCAGCCTAACCCCCATTGGGCGGGATAGTCCAGATACGCAGTATTTT. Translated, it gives CASSLTPIGRDSPDTQYF. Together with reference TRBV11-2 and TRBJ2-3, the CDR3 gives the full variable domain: EAGVAQSPRYKIIEKRQSVAFWCNPISGHATLYWYQQILGQGPKLLIQFQNNGVVDDSQLPKDRFSAERLKGVDSTLKIQPAKLEDSAVYLCASSLTPIGRDSPDTQYFGPGTRLTVL.

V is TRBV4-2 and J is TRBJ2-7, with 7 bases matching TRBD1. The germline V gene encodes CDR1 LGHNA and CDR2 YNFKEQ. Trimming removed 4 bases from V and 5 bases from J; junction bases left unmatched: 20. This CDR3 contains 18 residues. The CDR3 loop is CASSLMVVPGTALDEQYF. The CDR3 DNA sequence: TGTGCCAGCAGCCTAATGGTGGTTCCCGGGACAGCATTGGACGAGCAGTACTTC.

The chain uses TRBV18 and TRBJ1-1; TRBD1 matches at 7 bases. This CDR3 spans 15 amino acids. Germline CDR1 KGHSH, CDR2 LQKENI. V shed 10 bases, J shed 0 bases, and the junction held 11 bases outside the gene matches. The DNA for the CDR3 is TGTGCCACGACGAGGGGGCCGACTTTGAACACTGAAGCTTTCTTT. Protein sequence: CATTRGPTLNTEAFF.

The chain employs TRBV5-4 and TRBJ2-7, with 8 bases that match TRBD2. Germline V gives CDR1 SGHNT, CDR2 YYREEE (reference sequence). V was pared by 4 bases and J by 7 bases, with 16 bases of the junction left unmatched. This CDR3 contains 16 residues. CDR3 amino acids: CASSVGAGTREKEQYF. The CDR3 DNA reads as TGTGCCAGCAGCGTTGGGGCCGGGACTAGAGAGAAGGAGCAGTACTTC.

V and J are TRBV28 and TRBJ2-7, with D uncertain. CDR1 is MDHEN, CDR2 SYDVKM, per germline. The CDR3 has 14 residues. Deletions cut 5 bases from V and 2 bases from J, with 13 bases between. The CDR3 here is CASSIEQPPYEQYF. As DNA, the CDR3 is TGTGCCAGCAGTATAGAACAGCCACCCTACGAGCAGTACTTC.

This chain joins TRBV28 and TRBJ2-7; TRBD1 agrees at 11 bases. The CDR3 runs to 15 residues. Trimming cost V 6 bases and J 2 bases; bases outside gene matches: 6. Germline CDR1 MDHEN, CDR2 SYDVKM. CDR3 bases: TGTGCCAGCAGACCACCGGGACAGGGGGCCTACGAGCAGTACTTC. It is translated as CASRPPGQGAYEQYF. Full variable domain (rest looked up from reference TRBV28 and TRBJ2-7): DVKVTQSSRYLVKRTGEKVFLECVQDMDHENMFWYRQDPGLGLRLIYFSYDVKMKEKGDIPEGYSVSREKKERFSLILESASTNQTSMYLCASRPPGQGAYEQYFGPGTRLTVT.

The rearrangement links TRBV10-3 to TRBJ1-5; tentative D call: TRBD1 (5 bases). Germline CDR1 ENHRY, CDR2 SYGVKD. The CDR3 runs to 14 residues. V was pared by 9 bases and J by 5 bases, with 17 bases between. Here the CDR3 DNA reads TGTGCCATTTCCCCGGGGACTGCTGATCAGCCCCAGCATTTT. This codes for CAISPGTADQPQHF.

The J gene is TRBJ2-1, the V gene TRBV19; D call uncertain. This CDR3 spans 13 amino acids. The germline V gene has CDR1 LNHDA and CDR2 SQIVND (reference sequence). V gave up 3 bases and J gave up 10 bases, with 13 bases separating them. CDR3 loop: CASSIHPPGEQFF. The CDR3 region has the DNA TGTGCCAGTAGTATTCACCCCCCAGGCGAGCAGTTCTTC.

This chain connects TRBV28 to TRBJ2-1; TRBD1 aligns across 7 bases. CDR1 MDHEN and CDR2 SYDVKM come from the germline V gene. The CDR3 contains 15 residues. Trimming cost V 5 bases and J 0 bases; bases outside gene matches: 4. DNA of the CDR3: TGTGCCAGCAGTGCTACAGGGGCCTCCTACAATGAGCAGTTCTTC. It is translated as CASSATGASYNEQFF.

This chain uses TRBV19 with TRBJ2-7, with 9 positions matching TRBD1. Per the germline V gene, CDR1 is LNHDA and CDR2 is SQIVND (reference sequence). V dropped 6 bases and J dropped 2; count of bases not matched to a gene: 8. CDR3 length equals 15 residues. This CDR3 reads CASRLSGQGPYEQYF. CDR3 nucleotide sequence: TGTGCCAGTAGACTCTCGGGACAGGGACCCTACGAGCAGTACTTC.

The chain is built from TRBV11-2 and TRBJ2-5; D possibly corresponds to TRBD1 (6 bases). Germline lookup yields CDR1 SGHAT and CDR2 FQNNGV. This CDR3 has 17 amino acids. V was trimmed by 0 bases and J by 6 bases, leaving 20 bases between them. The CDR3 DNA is TGTGCCAGCAGCTTAGAAAGAGGTCAGGGGCTTTTCCAGACCCAGTACTTC. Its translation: CASSLERGQGLFQTQYF.

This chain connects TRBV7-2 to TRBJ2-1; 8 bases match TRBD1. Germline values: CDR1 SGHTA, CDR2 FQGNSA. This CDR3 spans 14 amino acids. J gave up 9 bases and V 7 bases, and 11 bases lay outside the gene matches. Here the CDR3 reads CASIHGTGLVEQFF. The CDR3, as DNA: TGTGCCAGCATCCACGGGACAGGTCTCGTTGAGCAGTTCTTC.

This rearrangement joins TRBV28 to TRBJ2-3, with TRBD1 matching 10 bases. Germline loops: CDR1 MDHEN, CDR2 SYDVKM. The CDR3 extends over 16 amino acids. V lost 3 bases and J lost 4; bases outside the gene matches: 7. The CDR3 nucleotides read TGTGCCAGCAGTTTTCGGGACAGGGGTTTCGCAGATACGCAGTATTTT. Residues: CASSFRDRGFADTQYF.

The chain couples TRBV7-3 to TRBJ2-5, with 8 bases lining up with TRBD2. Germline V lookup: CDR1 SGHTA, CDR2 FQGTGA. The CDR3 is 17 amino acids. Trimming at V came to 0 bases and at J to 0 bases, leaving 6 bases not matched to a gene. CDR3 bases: TGTGCCAGCAGCTTAACGGGAGCGGGAGTCTACCAAGAGACCCAGTACTTC. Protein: CASSLTGAGVYQETQYF.

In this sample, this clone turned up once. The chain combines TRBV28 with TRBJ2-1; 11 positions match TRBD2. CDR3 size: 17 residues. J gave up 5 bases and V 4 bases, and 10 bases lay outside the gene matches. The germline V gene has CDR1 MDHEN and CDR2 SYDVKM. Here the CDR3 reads CASSSPPGLAVNNEQFF. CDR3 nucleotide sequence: TGTGCCAGCAGTTCCCCGCCGGGACTAGCGGTGAACAATGAGCAGTTCTTC.

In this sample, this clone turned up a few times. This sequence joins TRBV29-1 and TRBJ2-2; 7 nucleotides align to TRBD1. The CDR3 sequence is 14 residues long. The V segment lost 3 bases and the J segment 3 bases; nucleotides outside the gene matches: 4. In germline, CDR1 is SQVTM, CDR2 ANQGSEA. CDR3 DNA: TGCAGCGTTGATCCAGGGGGTCACACCGGGGAGCTGTTTTTT. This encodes CSVDPGGHTGELFF.

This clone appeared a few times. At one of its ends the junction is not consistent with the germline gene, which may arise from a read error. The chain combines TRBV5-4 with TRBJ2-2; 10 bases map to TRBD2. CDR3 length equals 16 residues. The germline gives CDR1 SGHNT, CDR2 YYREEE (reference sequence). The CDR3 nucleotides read TGTGCCAACAGCCCCATTCAGCTAGCGGGAGCCGGGGAGCTGTTTTTT. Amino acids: CANSPIQLAGAGELFF.